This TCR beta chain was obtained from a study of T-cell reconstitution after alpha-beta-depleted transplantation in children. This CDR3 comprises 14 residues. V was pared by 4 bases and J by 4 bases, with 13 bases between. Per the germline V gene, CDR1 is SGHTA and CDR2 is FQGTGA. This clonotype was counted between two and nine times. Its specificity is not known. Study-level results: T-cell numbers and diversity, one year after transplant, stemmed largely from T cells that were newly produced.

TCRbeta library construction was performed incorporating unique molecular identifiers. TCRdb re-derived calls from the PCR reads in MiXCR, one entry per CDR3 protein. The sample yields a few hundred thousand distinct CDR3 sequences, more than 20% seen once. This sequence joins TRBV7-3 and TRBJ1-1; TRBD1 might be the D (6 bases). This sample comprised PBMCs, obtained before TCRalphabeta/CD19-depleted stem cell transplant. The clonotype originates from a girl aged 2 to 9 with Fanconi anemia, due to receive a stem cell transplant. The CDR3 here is CASSSHGGPTEAFF. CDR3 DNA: TGTGCCAGCAGCTCACATGGGGGGCCCACTGAAGCTTTCTTT.